This TCR beta chain was profiled in a study of tumor-infiltrating lymphocytes in localized non-small cell lung cancer. Overall study context: From each patient, both tumor and uninvolved lung, non-adjacent to tumor, were sampled.

Produced via immunoSEQ multiplex PCR; TCRdb's table is partial and in-frame only. Of thousands of clones in the sample, around 55% are singletons; the top ten hold about 13%. Germline V gene sequence: CDR1 MNHEY, CDR2 SVGAGI. CDR3 length equals 13 residues. The ends were cut back, 6 bases at V and 9 bases at J, with 12 bases in the middle. The sequencing input was uninvolved lung tissue not adjacent to the tumor. This chain links TRBV6-5 with TRBJ1-6; weak D call: TRBD1 (6 bases). The sequence was collected from a human donor with non-small cell lung cancer. Some clones in this sample may be carry-over from other donors' samples. CDR3 in DNA: TGTGCCAGCAGACCAGGGGTGGTTTCACCCCTCCACTTT. This translates into CASRPGVVSPLHF.